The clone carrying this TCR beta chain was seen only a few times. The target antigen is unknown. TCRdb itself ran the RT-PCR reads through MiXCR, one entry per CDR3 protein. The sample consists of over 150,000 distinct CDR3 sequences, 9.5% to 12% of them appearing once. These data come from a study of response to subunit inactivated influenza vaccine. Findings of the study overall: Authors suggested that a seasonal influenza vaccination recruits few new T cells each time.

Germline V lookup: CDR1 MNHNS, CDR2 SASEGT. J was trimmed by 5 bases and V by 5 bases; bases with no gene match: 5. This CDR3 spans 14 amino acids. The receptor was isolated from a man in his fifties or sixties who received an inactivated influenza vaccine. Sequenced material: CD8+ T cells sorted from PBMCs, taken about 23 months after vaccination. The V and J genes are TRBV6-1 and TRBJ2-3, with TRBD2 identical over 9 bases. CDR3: CASSIAGAIDTQYF. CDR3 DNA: TGTGCCAGCAGTATAGCGGGAGCGATAGATACGCAGTATTTT.